These T cell receptor beta chains were read from a single sample in a study of cytomegalovirus exposure and HLA in healthy donors. Sequencing was performed with immunoSEQ multiplex PCR; in TCRdb, only in-frame clones are kept and a portion is missing. This table holds approximately 160,000 clones, about 80% found once. Sample: PBMCs. The receptors stem from a woman in her forties or fifties in good health and CMV-seropositive. CDR3s include the opening cysteine and the closing phenylalanine or tryptophan. A D gene is named only where the DNA matches it firmly. Clone size is given for some rows only: seen once, a few or many times, or a class if the clone is expanded.

d_call j_call clone_size v_call cdr3_aa cdr3_nt
TRBD1 TRBJ1-5 . TRBV28 CASSPTGGVLGNQPQHF TGTGCCAGCAGTCCCACAGGGGGTGTCTTAGGCAATCAGCCCCAGCATTTT
TRBD1 TRBJ1-1 . TRBV4-2 CASSLATGDNEAFF TGTGCCAGCAGCTTGGCGACAGGGGACAATGAAGCTTTCTTT
. TRBJ1-6 . TRBV5-4 CASSLVAGTGSPLHF TGTGCCAGCAGCTTGGTCGCAGGTACGGGATCACCCCTCCACTTT
. TRBJ1-5 once TRBV6-6 CASSFRSNQPQHF TGTGCCAGCAGTTTCAGAAGCAATCAGCCCCAGCATTTT
TRBD1 TRBJ1-1 . TRBV27 CASSSTGTANTEAFF TGTGCCAGCAGTTCCACCGGGACAGCGAACACTGAAGCTTTCTTT
. TRBJ2-4 . TRBV7-2 CASSLAANIQYF TGTGCCAGCAGCTTAGCAGCAAACATTCAGTACTTC
TRBD1 TRBJ1-2 . TRBV27 CASSLSRQGEASGYTF TGTGCCAGCAGTTTATCCCGACAGGGAGAGGCAAGTGGCTACACCTTC
TRBD1 TRBJ2-2 . TRBV28 CASSRTGALNTGELFF TGTGCCAGCAGCCGGACAGGGGCATTGAACACCGGGGAGCTGTTTTTT
. TRBJ2-5 . TRBV2 CAKEGEETQYF TGTGCCAAAGAAGGGGAAGAGACCCAGTACTTC
. TRBJ2-2 . TRBV4-2 CASSQIRGFGTGELFF TGTGCCAGCAGCCAAATAAGGGGCTTTGGAACCGGGGAGCTGTTTTTT